Below are 12 T cell receptor beta chains sequenced from a single sample in a study of human T cells and chemical hapten exposure. The starting material, unfractionated whole blood, was used for total RNA extraction. TCRdb redid the calling of the 5' RACE reads with MiXCR, one entry per CDR3 protein. Here the sample spans 80,000 or so distinct CDR3 sequences, 15% to 20% being singletons. The receptors stem from a female donor in good health.

This chain links TRBV9 with TRBJ1-6; 7 nucleotides match TRBD1. Germline V CDR1 and CDR2: SGDLS, YYNGEE. Unmatched junction bases numbered 3, after V lost 4 bases and J lost 5 bases. The CDR3 totals 14 residues. CDR3 bases: TGTGCCAGCAGCTTACAGGGGAATAATTCACCCCTCCACTTT. Translated, it gives CASSLQGNNSPLHF. Supplemented by reference TRBV9 and TRBJ1-6, the full variable domain reads DSGVTQTPKHLITATGQRVTLRCSPRSGDLSVYWYQQSLDQGLQFLIQYYNGEERAKGNILERFSAQQFPDLHSELNLSSLELGDSALYFCASSLQGNNSPLHFGNGTRLTVT.

This clonotype was counted between two and nine times. The chain couples TRBV5-5 to TRBJ2-4; D is undetermined. The length of the CDR3 is 15 residues. Germline V gene lookup returns CDR1 SGHKS and CDR2 YYEKEE (reference sequence). V was cut by 4 bases and J by 0 bases, with 11 bases left in between. The CDR3 region has the DNA TGTGCCAGCAGCCCGGACGCACTAGCCAAAAACATTCAGTACTTC. Amino acid sequence: CASSPDALAKNIQYF.

The chain recombines TRBV6-2 or TRBV6-3 with TRBJ2-1; 10 positions match TRBD2. CDR1 and CDR2 from the germline V gene are MNHEY and SVGEGT. Trimming cost V 0 bases and J 3 bases; bases outside gene matches: 5. This CDR3 contains 17 residues. The DNA for the CDR3 is TGTGCCAGCAGTTACTCCAGCCTAGCGGGAGTCTACAATGAGCAGTTCTTC. This codes for CASSYSSLAGVYNEQFF.

This clonotype was detected a few times. V and J are TRBV28 and TRBJ1-1, with 7 bases lining up with TRBD1. Germline loops: CDR1 MDHEN, CDR2 SYDVKM. The J segment lost 3 bases and the V segment lost 2 bases, leaving 6 bases of the junction unmatched. The CDR3 is 15 residues long. The CDR3 is CASSLRGRGDTEAFF. The CDR3 DNA reads TGTGCCAGCAGTTTAAGGGGCAGGGGGGACACTGAAGCTTTCTTT.

This clonotype was counted only a few times. The chain employs TRBV28 and TRBJ2-7; the D gene is possibly TRBD2 (5 bases). In germline, CDR1 is MDHEN, CDR2 SYDVKM. There are 16 residues in the CDR3. V was shortened by 1 base and J by 4 bases, with 17 bases between the two germline ends. The CDR3 bases are TGTGCCAGCAGTTTATCGTCTCGAAGGCCGGGGTACGAGCAGTACTTC. This codes for CASSLSSRRPGYEQYF.

The sample holds a few counts of this clonotype. V usage is TRBV9 and J usage is TRBJ2-7; 9 positions agree with TRBD2. V lost 4 bases to trimming and J lost 6 bases; unmatched junction nucleotides: 11. Looked up from germline, CDR1 is SGDLS and CDR2 is YYNGEE. This CDR3 has 15 amino acids. CDR3 amino acids: CASSYSGRSGGEQYF. The CDR3 DNA is TGTGCCAGCAGCTACAGCGGGAGGTCGGGGGGCGAGCAGTACTTC.

The CDR3 DNA reads as TGTGCCAGCATCATAACTGGAGACCGCAATGAGCAGTTCTTC. It specifies CASIITGDRNEQFF. This sequence joins TRBV12-3 or TRBV12-4 and TRBJ2-1; D gene unclear. Trimming cost V 7 bases and J 6 bases, with 16 bases left between them. CDR3 length: 14 amino acids.

This clonotype occurred a few times. This chain uses TRBV25-1 with TRBJ1-1, with TRBD1 identical over 7 bases. The length of the CDR3 is 16 residues. The J segment lost 1 base and the V segment lost 4 bases, leaving 9 bases of the junction unmatched. Per germline, CDR1 MGHDK and CDR2 SYGVNS. The CDR3: CASSARTGQGNTEAFF. CDR3 nucleotide sequence: TGTGCCAGCAGTGCCCGGACAGGCCAGGGGAACACTGAAGCTTTCTTT. Full variable domain (rest looked up from reference TRBV25-1 and TRBJ1-1): EADIYQTPRYLVIGTGKKITLECSQTMGHDKMYWYQQDPGMELHLIHYSYGVNSTEKGDLSSESTVSRIRTEHFPLTLESARPSHTSQYLCASSARTGQGNTEAFFGQGTRLTVV.

The rearrangement uses TRBV5-1 and TRBJ2-7; the match to TRBD1 covers 8 bases. Per the germline V gene, CDR1 is SGHRS and CDR2 is YFSETQ. The V gene end was trimmed by 1 base and the J gene end by 1 base; junction bases not matched to a gene: 1. The CDR3 sequence is 14 residues long. The CDR3 reads CASSLQGASYEQYF. The CDR3 DNA is TGCGCCAGCAGCTTGCAGGGGGCGTCCTACGAGCAGTACTTC.

The rearrangement links TRBV5-1 to TRBJ2-3; 13 bases match TRBD2. Germline V gene data show CDR1 as SGHRS and CDR2 as YFSETQ. Trimming removed 0 bases from V and 2 bases from J; junction bases left unmatched: 6. The CDR3 spans 18 residues. The CDR3 reads CASSLVPGTSGITDTQYF. For the CDR3, the DNA is TGCGCCAGCAGCTTGGTTCCCGGGACTAGCGGGATCACAGATACGCAGTATTTT.

Concerning this clonotype itself: A read error may explain this, as a much larger clone is one base away. V gene TRBV12-3 or TRBV12-4 combines with J gene TRBJ2-3, with D perhaps matching TRBD1 (7 bases). The CDR3 spans 14 residues. Trimming stripped 10 bases from V and 0 bases from J, with 14 bases between. CDR3 bases: TGTGCCACAGTGGAGGGGGCTAGCACAGATACGCAGTATTTT. Protein sequence: CATVEGASTDTQYF.

The chain couples TRBV4-2 to TRBJ1-4, with 8 bases lining up with TRBD1. Germline CDR1 reads LGHNA; CDR2 reads YNFKEQ. V lost 4 bases to trimming and J lost 8 bases; unmatched junction nucleotides: 9. CDR3 length equals 15 residues. CDR3: CASSRSQGAQEKLFF. The CDR3 bases are TGTGCCAGCAGCCGATCTCAGGGGGCGCAGGAAAAACTGTTTTTT.